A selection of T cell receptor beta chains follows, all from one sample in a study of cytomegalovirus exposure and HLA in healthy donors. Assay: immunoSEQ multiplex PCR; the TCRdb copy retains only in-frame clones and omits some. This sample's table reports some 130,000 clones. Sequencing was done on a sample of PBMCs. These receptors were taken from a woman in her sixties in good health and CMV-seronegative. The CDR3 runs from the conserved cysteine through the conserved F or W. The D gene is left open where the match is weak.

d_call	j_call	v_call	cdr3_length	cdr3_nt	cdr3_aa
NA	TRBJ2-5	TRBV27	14	TGTGCCAGCAGTTTAGGGGGGGGGCTGGAGACCCAGTACTTC	CASSLGGGLETQYF
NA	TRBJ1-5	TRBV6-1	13	TGTGCCAGCAGTGAAGCGGGGGGTCAGCCCCAGCATTTT	CASSEAGGQPQHF
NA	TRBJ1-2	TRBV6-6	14	TGTGCCAGCCGTGGGGGGGAGGCGGGCTATGGCTACACCTTC	CASRGGEAGYGYTF
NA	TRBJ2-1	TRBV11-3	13	TGTGCCAGCAGCTTACTACCCTACAATGAGCAGTTCTTC	CASSLLPYNEQFF
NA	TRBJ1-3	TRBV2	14	TGTGCCAGCAGTGTCGAAGCGGGGGGAAACACCATATATTTT	CASSVEAGGNTIYF
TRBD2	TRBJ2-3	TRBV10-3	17	TGTGCCATCAGTGACCCTCTACTAGCGGGAGGAACAGATACGCAGTATTTT	CAISDPLLAGGTDTQYF
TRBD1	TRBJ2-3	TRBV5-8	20	TGTGCCAGCAGCTTGGCAGGGACAGGGGTGAACGGGCGGGCGACAGATACGCAGTATTTT	CASSLAGTGVNGRATDTQYF
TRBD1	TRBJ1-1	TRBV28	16	TGTGCCAGCAGTTTTGAGACAGGGGGAGGAGGCACTGAAGCTTTCTTT	CASSFETGGGGTEAFF
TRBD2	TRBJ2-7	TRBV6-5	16	TGTGCCAGCAGTTACTCGGCTTCTAGCGGATCCTACGAGCAGTACTTC	CASSYSASSGSYEQYF
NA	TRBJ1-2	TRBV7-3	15	TGTGCCAGCAGCTCGAGTCAGGACGGAGGCTATGGCTACACCTTC	CASSSSQDGGYGYTF
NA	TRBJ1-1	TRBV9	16	TGTGCCAGCAGCGTAGCGCAGGCGATAATGAACACTGAAGCTTTCTTT	CASSVAQAIMNTEAFF
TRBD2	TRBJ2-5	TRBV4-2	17	TGTGCCAGCAGCCAAGAACCTAGCGGGGGGACCCAAGAGACCCAGTACTTC	CASSQEPSGGTQETQYF
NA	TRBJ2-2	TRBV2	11	TGTGCCAGCTATGCTAGCGAGGAGCTGTTTTTT	CASYASEELFF
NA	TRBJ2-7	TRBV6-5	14	TGTGCCAGCAGCCGGCCGGACAATCCCTACGAGCAGTACTTC	CASSRPDNPYEQYF
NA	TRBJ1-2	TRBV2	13	TGTGCCAGCAGTGGCTCGGCACTCCGTACCGAGGCCTTC	CASSGSALRTEAF
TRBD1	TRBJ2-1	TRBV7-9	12	TGTGCCAGCAGCCGAGGGGGCGGAGAGCAGTTCTTC	CASSRGGGEQFF
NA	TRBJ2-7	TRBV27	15	TGTGCCAGCAACCCTAACCGTAGACGGGGCTACGAGCAGTACTTC	CASNPNRRRGYEQYF
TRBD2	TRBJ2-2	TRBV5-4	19	TGTGCCAGCAGCTCACCAACCCCGACTAGCGGGGGACCCACCGGGGAGCTGTTTTTT	CASSSPTPTSGGPTGELFF
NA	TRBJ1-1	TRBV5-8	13	TGTGCCAGCAGCTACGGGAGGAACACTGAAGCTTTCTTT	CASSYGRNTEAFF
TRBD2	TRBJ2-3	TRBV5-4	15	TGTGCCAGCAGCCTGGGACTAGCGGGGACAGATACGCAGTATTTT	CASSLGLAGTDTQYF
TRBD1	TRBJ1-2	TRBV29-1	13	TGCAGCGTCGCCGTGGGACAGAGCCTAGGCTACACCTTC	CSVAVGQSLGYTF
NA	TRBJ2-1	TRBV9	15	TGTGCCAGCAGCGTAGGGGTGGGGGGTTCAGATGAGCAGTTCTTC	CASSVGVGGSDEQFF
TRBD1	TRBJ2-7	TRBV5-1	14	TGCGCCAGCAGCTTGAGACAGGGGAACTACGAGCAGTACTTC	CASSLRQGNYEQYF
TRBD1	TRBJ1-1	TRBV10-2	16	TGCGCCAGCAGGGCTCCGGGGACAGGGGGGGAGGCTGAAGCTTTCTTT	CASRAPGTGGEAEAFF
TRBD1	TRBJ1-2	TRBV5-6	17	TGTGCCAGCAGCTTGTTCGTCGGCGGACAGGGAGGCTATGGCTACACCTTC	CASSLFVGGQGGYGYTF
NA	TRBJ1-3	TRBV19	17	TGTGCCAGTAGTATAATGTACAGGCCCCTCTCTGGAAACACCATATATTTT	CASSIMYRPLSGNTIYF
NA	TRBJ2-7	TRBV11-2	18	TGTGCCAGCAGCTTAGTAGGGGGCGGGACCCCTCCCTACGGCGAGCAGTACTTC	CASSLVGGGTPPYGEQYF
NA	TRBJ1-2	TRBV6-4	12	TGTGCCGCCGGACAGAGCCTCTATGGCTACACCTTC	CAAGQSLYGYTF
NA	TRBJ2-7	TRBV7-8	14	TGTGCCAGCAGACCGGGGAGGACCCCCGGCGAGCAGTACTTC	CASRPGRTPGEQYF
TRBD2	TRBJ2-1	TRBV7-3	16	TGTGCCAGCAGCTTAGTAGCGGGGGTCCCTCCTCCTGAGCAGTTCTTC	CASSLVAGVPPPEQFF
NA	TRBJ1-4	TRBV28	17	TGTGCCAGCAGCTGGGTGGGGGGGCGTAAAACTAATGAAAAACTGTTTTTT	CASSWVGGRKTNEKLFF
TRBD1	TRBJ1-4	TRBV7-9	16	TGTGCCAGCAGCTTAGGACAGGGCTCGATGGATGAAAAACTGTTTTTT	CASSLGQGSMDEKLFF
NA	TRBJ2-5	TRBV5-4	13	TGTGCCAGCAGCCCAGGGGTGGGGGAGACCCAGTACTTC	CASSPGVGETQYF
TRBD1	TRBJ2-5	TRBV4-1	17	TGCGCCAGCAGCCAAAGGGGGCAGGGTAGAGAAGAAGAGACCCAGTACTTC	CASSQRGQGREEETQYF
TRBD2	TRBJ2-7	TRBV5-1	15	TGCGCCAGCAGCCGGGGGGGCGCGGGTAATTACGAGCAGTACTTC	CASSRGGAGNYEQYF
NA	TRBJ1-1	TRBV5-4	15	TGTGCCAGCAGCTTGCAGGGGCCCTTGAACACTGAAGCTTTCTTT	CASSLQGPLNTEAFF
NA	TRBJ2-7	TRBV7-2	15	TGTGCCAGCAGCTTAGTTGTCGACAGAGCTTACGAGCAGTACTTC	CASSLVVDRAYEQYF
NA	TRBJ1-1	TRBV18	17	TGTGCCAGCTCCCTTACCTCAGGGGCAGGGTTGAACACTGAAGCTTTCTTT	CASSLTSGAGLNTEAFF
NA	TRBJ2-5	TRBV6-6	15	TGTGCCAGCAGTTACGGGACTTACCCTCAAGAGACCCAGTACTTC	CASSYGTYPQETQYF
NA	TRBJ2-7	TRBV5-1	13	TGCGCCAGCAGCTTGGCCCCGAACTACGAGCAGTACTTC	CASSLAPNYEQYF
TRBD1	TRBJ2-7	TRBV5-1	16	TGCGCCAGCAGCTATAGCCGTTCGGGACAGGGGCTCGAGCAGTACTTC	CASSYSRSGQGLEQYF
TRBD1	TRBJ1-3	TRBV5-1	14	TGCGCCAGCAGCTTGGAGCAGGGGGCCAACACCATATATTTT	CASSLEQGANTIYF
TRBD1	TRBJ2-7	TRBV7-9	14	TGTGCCAGCAGCTTAGCCGGGACAGCCTACGAGCAGTACTTC	CASSLAGTAYEQYF
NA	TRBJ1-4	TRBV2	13	TGTGCCAGCAGTGCCGGGACTTATGAAAAACTGTTTTTT	CASSAGTYEKLFF
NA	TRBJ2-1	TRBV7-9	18	TGTGCCAGCAGCCATCCCCGCGCAGGGAGGAGCTCCTACAATGAGCAGTTCTTC	CASSHPRAGRSSYNEQFF
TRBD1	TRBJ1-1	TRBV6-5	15	TGTGCCAGCAGTTACTCGTGGACAGGGGGCACTGAAGCTTTCTTT	CASSYSWTGGTEAFF